This T cell receptor beta chain was sequenced during a study of cytomegalovirus exposure and HLA in healthy donors. Overall study results and limits: Most TCR sequences were rare, but some public TCRs occurred in many donors. Cytomegalovirus-associated TCR beta chains were listed, numbering more than 150. Productive status was seen about 87% or about 30% of the time for most TCR beta V segments in an earlier analysis. The likely explanation for a cluster of highly shared sequence variants was sequencing artifact.

The PCR ran on 60 Vbeta and 13 Jbeta primers. Using immunoSEQ multiplex PCR, the repertoire was profiled, and TCRdb retains in-frame clones only, with some absent. Seen here are some 150,000 clones, about 68% observed once, and the top ten hold approximately 2.1%. The table lists this clone with a few counts. Antigen unknown. The sequence came from a man younger than 45 in good health and CMV-seronegative. Sample: PBMCs.

The CDR3 DNA reads as TGTGCCAGCAGCCCCGGGACTAGCGGGGCCTACGAGCAGTACTTC. It translates to CASSPGTSGAYEQYF. The gene calls are TRBV13 and TRBJ2-7; 13 bases align to TRBD2. J gave up 2 bases and V 5 bases, and 3 bases lay outside the gene matches. Germline V gives CDR1 PRHDT, CDR2 FYEKMQ (reference sequence). This CDR3 region has 15 residues.